The rows below give T cell receptor beta chains drawn from one sample of a study of blood T cells in healthy people across ages. One entry per CDR3 protein results from TCRdb running MiXCR on the 5' RACE reads. The repertoire holds about 1.8 million distinct CDR3 sequences, with around half as singletons. What was sequenced was blood. All receptors derive from a woman aged 40 to 50 in good health. The CDR3 runs from the conserved cysteine through the conserved F or W. Each record gives: CDR3 protein, CDR3 DNA, clone size, V gene, J gene, D gene. A D gene is named only where the DNA matches it firmly. Size is omitted from some rows. Given values are once, few, many or a class for expanded clones.

cdr3_aa: CASSYAGVDTQYF; cdr3_nt: TGTGCCAGCAGTTACGCGGGGGTAGATACGCAGTATTTT; clone_size: NA; v_call: TRBV6-2/TRBV6-3; j_call: TRBJ2-3; d_call: TRBD2
cdr3_aa: CASRQEGRSTDTQYF; cdr3_nt: TGCGCCAGCCGCCAAGAGGGCAGGAGCACAGATACGCAGTATTTT; clone_size: NA; v_call: TRBV4-3; j_call: TRBJ2-3; d_call: NA
cdr3_aa: CASTRRGLASTDTQYF; cdr3_nt: TGTGCCAGCACTCGAAGGGGACTGGCAAGCACAGATACGCAGTATTTT; clone_size: NA; v_call: TRBV2; j_call: TRBJ2-3; d_call: NA
cdr3_aa: CASSDRPYNEQFF; cdr3_nt: TGTGCCAGCAGCGATAGACCCTACAATGAGCAGTTCTTC; clone_size: once; v_call: TRBV7-6; j_call: TRBJ2-1; d_call: NA
cdr3_aa: CASTLGAPTYQPQHF; cdr3_nt: TGTGCCAGCACGCTAGGGGCCCCGACTTATCAGCCCCAGCATTTT; clone_size: few; v_call: TRBV6-6; j_call: TRBJ1-5; d_call: NA
cdr3_aa: CASSQEDSGYFYEQYF; cdr3_nt: TGCGCCAGCAGCCAAGAGGACAGTGGGTATTTCTACGAGCAGTACTTC; clone_size: few; v_call: TRBV4-1; j_call: TRBJ2-7; d_call: NA
cdr3_aa: CSVVESSADTQYF; cdr3_nt: TGCAGCGTTGTGGAGAGCTCCGCTGATACGCAGTATTTT; clone_size: few; v_call: TRBV29-1; j_call: TRBJ2-3; d_call: NA
cdr3_aa: CASTLYSGGTAKNIQYF; cdr3_nt: TGTGCCAGCACCCTTTATAGCGGGGGGACAGCCAAAAACATTCAGTACTTC; clone_size: few; v_call: TRBV12-3/TRBV12-4; j_call: TRBJ2-4; d_call: TRBD2
cdr3_aa: CASRLGDVTTTDTQYF; cdr3_nt: TGTGCCAGCAGGCTAGGGGATGTCACCACCACAGATACGCAGTATTTT; clone_size: NA; v_call: TRBV6-1; j_call: TRBJ2-3; d_call: NA
cdr3_aa: CASSSYQAFSYEQYF; cdr3_nt: TGTGCCAGCAGTTCTTATCAGGCGTTCTCCTACGAGCAGTACTTC; clone_size: few; v_call: TRBV27; j_call: TRBJ2-7; d_call: NA
cdr3_aa: CASSLRGQASFYNEQFF; cdr3_nt: TGCGCCAGCAGCTTACGTGGACAGGCCTCCTTTTACAATGAGCAGTTCTTC; clone_size: NA; v_call: TRBV5-1; j_call: TRBJ2-1; d_call: TRBD1
cdr3_aa: CAISEPGQGQETQYF; cdr3_nt: TGTGCCATCAGTGAGCCGGGACAGGGTCAAGAGACCCAGTACTTC; clone_size: many; v_call: TRBV10-3; j_call: TRBJ2-5; d_call: TRBD1
cdr3_aa: CAISESGDRAYEQYF; cdr3_nt: TGTGCCATCAGTGAGTCTGGGGACAGGGCCTACGAGCAGTACTTC; clone_size: NA; v_call: TRBV10-3; j_call: TRBJ2-7; d_call: TRBD1
cdr3_aa: CASSPGLAKFF; cdr3_nt: TGTGCCAGCAGTCCCGGACTAGCGAAGTTCTTC; clone_size: NA; v_call: TRBV12-3/TRBV12-4; j_call: TRBJ2-1; d_call: TRBD2
cdr3_aa: CASSFRSWGNEQFF; cdr3_nt: TGTGCCAGCAGCTTCCGCTCCTGGGGTAATGAGCAGTTCTTC; clone_size: once; v_call: TRBV7-9; j_call: TRBJ2-1; d_call: NA
cdr3_aa: CASLLAGGRNEQFF; cdr3_nt: TGTGCCAGTCTACTAGCGGGGGGGCGCAATGAGCAGTTCTTC; clone_size: NA; v_call: TRBV3-1; j_call: TRBJ2-1; d_call: TRBD2
cdr3_aa: CSAPAAASGYNEQFF; cdr3_nt: TGCAGTGCTCCCGCGGCGGCTAGCGGGTACAATGAGCAGTTCTTC; clone_size: once; v_call: TRBV20-1; j_call: TRBJ2-1; d_call: TRBD2
cdr3_aa: CASSYDDKTYEQYF; cdr3_nt: TGTGCCAGCAGTTACGATGACAAGACCTACGAGCAGTACTTC; clone_size: NA; v_call: TRBV6-2/TRBV6-3; j_call: TRBJ2-7; d_call: NA
cdr3_aa: CASSQHVNTEAFF; cdr3_nt: TGTGCCAGCAGCCAACATGTGAACACTGAAGCTTTCTTT; clone_size: NA; v_call: TRBV14; j_call: TRBJ1-1; d_call: NA
cdr3_aa: CASSQGSIEEYSNQPQHF; cdr3_nt: TGCGCCAGCAGCCAAGGGAGCATAGAGGAGTATAGCAATCAGCCCCAGCATTTT; clone_size: NA; v_call: TRBV4-3; j_call: TRBJ1-5; d_call: NA
cdr3_aa: CASSPPGHDYSNQPQHF; cdr3_nt: TGTGCCAGCAGTCCACCCGGACACGATTATAGCAATCAGCCCCAGCATTTT; clone_size: NA; v_call: TRBV27; j_call: TRBJ1-5; d_call: NA
cdr3_aa: CSARDARRQGAVDTQYF; cdr3_nt: TGCAGTGCTAGAGACGCAAGAAGACAGGGGGCTGTAGATACGCAGTATTTT; clone_size: NA; v_call: TRBV20-1; j_call: TRBJ2-3; d_call: TRBD1
cdr3_aa: CASSLGARLAKDTQYF; cdr3_nt: TGTGCCAGCAGCTTGGGGGCTAGGTTGGCTAAAGATACGCAGTATTTT; clone_size: NA; v_call: TRBV7-2; j_call: TRBJ2-3; d_call: NA
cdr3_aa: CAIRDSGETQYF; cdr3_nt: TGTGCCATCAGGGATAGTGGGGAGACCCAGTACTTC; clone_size: NA; v_call: TRBV10-3; j_call: TRBJ2-5; d_call: NA
cdr3_aa: CASSSWARGYTF; cdr3_nt: TGTGCCAGCAGCTCCTGGGCCCGCGGCTACACCTTC; clone_size: NA; v_call: TRBV13; j_call: TRBJ1-2; d_call: NA
cdr3_aa: CASSIGGSEQFF; cdr3_nt: TGTGCCAGCAGTATAGGGGGGTCTGAGCAGTTCTTC; clone_size: few; v_call: TRBV12-3/TRBV12-4; j_call: TRBJ2-1; d_call: NA
cdr3_aa: CASSLAEGKLFF; cdr3_nt: TGCGCCAGCAGCTTGGCCGAGGGAAAACTGTTTTTT; clone_size: many; v_call: TRBV5-1; j_call: TRBJ1-4; d_call: NA
cdr3_aa: CSVGDRGQETQYF; cdr3_nt: TGCAGCGTCGGGGACAGGGGGCAAGAGACCCAGTACTTC; clone_size: few; v_call: TRBV29-1; j_call: TRBJ2-5; d_call: TRBD1
cdr3_aa: CASSTVAGTSYNEQFF; cdr3_nt: TGTGCCAGCAGTACCGTCGCGGGTACGTCCTACAATGAGCAGTTCTTC; clone_size: NA; v_call: TRBV6-5; j_call: TRBJ2-1; d_call: NA
cdr3_aa: CASSSSVSDIQYF; cdr3_nt: TGTGCCAGCAGCAGTTCGGTTTCTGACATTCAGTACTTC; clone_size: few; v_call: TRBV5-6; j_call: TRBJ2-4; d_call: NA
cdr3_aa: CASSVSDTDREVYNEQFF; cdr3_nt: TGTGCCAGCAGCGTATCAGATACAGACAGGGAGGTCTACAATGAGCAGTTCTTC; clone_size: NA; v_call: TRBV9; j_call: TRBJ2-1; d_call: NA
cdr3_aa: CASSQDTGGASVEQYF; cdr3_nt: TGTGCCAGCAGCCAAGATACCGGGGGGGCCTCGGTCGAGCAGTACTTC; clone_size: many; v_call: TRBV4-2; j_call: TRBJ2-7; d_call: TRBD2
cdr3_aa: CASSSRDRGLAGGEQFF; cdr3_nt: TGTGCCAGCAGCTCCCGAGACAGGGGGTTAGCGGGGGGTGAGCAGTTCTTC; clone_size: once; v_call: TRBV21-1; j_call: TRBJ2-1; d_call: NA
cdr3_aa: CASSTRDKIEQYF; cdr3_nt: TGTGCCAGCAGTACGCGGGACAAAATCGAGCAGTACTTC; clone_size: few; v_call: TRBV6-5; j_call: TRBJ2-7; d_call: NA
cdr3_aa: CAGSPPGGNYGYTF; cdr3_nt: TGTGCCGGCAGTCCGCCGGGCGGGAACTATGGCTACACCTTC; clone_size: NA; v_call: TRBV27; j_call: TRBJ1-2; d_call: NA
cdr3_aa: CSVAGGLGQETQYF; cdr3_nt: TGCAGCGTAGCAGGGGGCTTGGGACAAGAGACCCAGTACTTC; clone_size: NA; v_call: TRBV29-1; j_call: TRBJ2-5; d_call: TRBD1